The present entry profiles one TCR beta chain with its context. This record comes from a study of blood T cell repertoires in COVID-19. Study-level background: PBMCs, B-cell-depleted T cells, or T cells were the source of the cDNA or gDNA that made up the material.

The V gene's germline CDR1 is MNHEY and CDR2 SVGAGI. The junction had 2 bases not matched to a gene; V was cut back by 6 bases and J by 5 bases. The CDR3 runs to 13 residues. In the study's own analysis: Estimated nucleated cell counts came from reference gene primer amplification. Sequencing was performed with immunoSEQ multiplex PCR; in TCRdb, only in-frame clones are kept and a portion is missing. V and J calls and clone size are copied from that table; D and trimming were computed from the DNA. The table lists some 340,000 clones, roughly 85% of them singletons, with about 3.6% in the top ten. Sequenced: peripheral blood. The chain is built from TRBV6-5 and TRBJ2-7; 12 positions agree with TRBD1. The sequence was collected from a woman in her late teens or twenties with acute or convalescent COVID-19. DNA for the CDR3: TGTGCCAGCAGGGGGACAGGGGGCGACGAGCAGTACTTC. Translating gives CASRGTGGDEQYF.